This T cell receptor (beta chain) comes out of a study of T cell responses to AZD1222 COVID-19 vaccine. General study findings and limits: Among AZD1222 vaccinees, only six or seven were seropositive at baseline. Variant regions that are unmutated are reportedly the target of nearly half of spike-specific TCRs. In all cases, repertoires were sampled only after the peak T cell response.

Measured with immunoSEQ multiplex PCR; TCRdb has only the in-frame clones, and not every one. The sample consists of some 140,000 clones, over 85% of them appearing once. As concerns this clone: Its antigen is not identified.

The source is an adult in good health. Sequences were derived from peripheral blood, sampled on day 0 of AZD1222 vaccination.

The CDR3 is CASSYSPETGDYTF. The CDR3 nucleotides are TGTGCCAGCAGTTACTCACCCGAGACAGGGGACTACACCTTC. V and J are TRBV6-5 and TRBJ1-2; TRBD1 matches 8 bases. This CDR3 region has 14 residues. Germline CDR1 and CDR2: MNHEY and SVGAGI. V gave up 0 bases and J gave up 10 bases; unmatched junction bases: 7.